The rows below give T cell receptor beta chains drawn from one sample of a study of blood T cell repertoires in COVID-19. TCRdb's table, derived via immunoSEQ multiplex PCR, lists solely in-frame clones and lacks some. This repertoire shows around 180,000 clones, 88% found once; its top ten account for 3.5% to 5%. Sequencing was performed on peripheral blood. Receptor source: a woman aged 25 to 45 with acute or convalescent COVID-19. CDR3s include the opening cysteine and the closing phenylalanine or tryptophan. A D gene is named only where the DNA matches it firmly. Expanded clones are given a class, and other clones once, few, many or no size at all.

J	size	length	D	V	CDR3	DNA
TRBJ2-7	NA	14	TRBD2	TRBV7-9	CASSLSREAIEQYF	TGTGCCAGCAGCTTAAGCCGGGAGGCCATCGAGCAGTACTTC
TRBJ2-7	NA	14	NA	TRBV19	CASSIMDQGYEQYF	TGTGCCAGTAGTATAATGGACCAGGGCTACGAGCAGTACTTC
TRBJ1-2	few	12	NA	TRBV6-6	CASSLTGGGYTF	TGTGCCAGCAGTTTGACAGGAGGAGGCTACACCTTC
TRBJ2-2	NA	14	NA	TRBV7-9	CASSSIAFAGELFF	TGTGCCAGCAGTTCCATAGCGTTTGCCGGGGAGCTGTTTTTT
TRBJ2-7	NA	13	NA	TRBV5-5	CASSNPGTYEQYF	TGTGCCAGCAGTAACCCAGGGACCTACGAGCAGTACTTC
TRBJ1-2	NA	11	NA	TRBV20-1	CSAQSSYGYTF	TGCAGTGCGCAGTCCTCGTATGGCTACACCTTC
TRBJ2-3	NA	17	TRBD2	TRBV13	CASSPRLAGPRTDTQYF	TGTGCCAGCAGCCCCCGACTAGCGGGACCCCGCACAGATACGCAGTATTTT
TRBJ2-1	NA	13	NA	TRBV28	CASKLGGADEQFF	TGTGCCAGCAAACTAGGGGGTGCGGATGAGCAGTTCTTC
TRBJ2-1	NA	17	TRBD2	TRBV19	CASSIAPPGLARNEQFF	TGTGCCAGTAGTATAGCCCCCCCGGGACTAGCGAGGAATGAGCAGTTCTTC
TRBJ2-3	once	14	TRBD1	TRBV18	CASSPRQGLYTQYF	TGTGCCAGCTCACCCCGACAGGGTCTATATACGCAGTATTTT
TRBJ2-3	NA	14	TRBD1	TRBV5-1	CASSDGQAGDTQYF	TGCGCCAGCAGCGACGGACAGGCGGGAGATACGCAGTATTTT
TRBJ2-5	NA	15	NA	TRBV5-4	CASSFDFQVQETQYF	TGTGCCAGCAGCTTCGATTTCCAGGTTCAAGAGACCCAGTACTTC
TRBJ2-2	NA	13	NA	TRBV29-1	CSASAGPTGELFF	TGCAGCGCCTCTGCGGGGCCGACCGGGGAGCTGTTTTTT
TRBJ2-7	NA	13	NA	TRBV7-9	CASSKDRPYEQYF	TGTGCCAGCAGCAAGGACAGACCCTACGAGCAGTACTTC
TRBJ2-7	NA	14	NA	TRBV5-1	CASSFSAGGGEQYF	TGCGCCAGCAGCTTCTCGGCAGGGGGAGGCGAGCAGTACTTC
TRBJ1-6	once	13	TRBD1	TRBV27	CASSTGGNSPLHF	TGTGCCAGCTCGACAGGGGGAAATTCACCCCTCCACTTT
TRBJ2-7	NA	11	NA	TRBV30	CAWLRGYEQYF	TGTGCCTGGCTGAGAGGGTACGAGCAGTACTTC
TRBJ2-5	once	14	NA	TRBV5-8	CASSFDLGGVTQYF	TGTGCCAGCAGCTTTGACCTAGGGGGTGTGACCCAGTACTTC
TRBJ2-1	NA	13	NA	TRBV29-1	CSGGGRRYNEQFF	TGCAGCGGTGGCGGCAGAAGATACAATGAGCAGTTCTTC
TRBJ2-2	NA	16	TRBD1	TRBV4-1	CASSQVATGGVGELFF	TGCGCCAGCAGCCAAGTGGCGACAGGGGGCGTCGGGGAGCTGTTTTTT
TRBJ2-5	NA	10	NA	TRBV6-6	CASAGETQYF	TGTGCCAGCGCCGGAGAGACCCAGTACTTC
TRBJ1-5	few	15	NA	TRBV29-1	CSVGPVGGGNQPQHF	TGCAGCGTGGGTCCAGTGGGAGGGGGCAATCAGCCCCAGCATTTT
TRBJ1-1	NA	14	NA	TRBV28	CASSPPLEGTEAFF	TGTGCCAGCAGTCCTCCCCTAGAGGGAACTGAAGCTTTCTTT
TRBJ2-7	NA	18	TRBD1	TRBV11-3	CASSFLTTFGTDNDEQYF	TGTGCCAGCAGCTTCCTTACCACCTTCGGGACAGATAACGACGAGCAGTACTTC
TRBJ2-2	NA	17	TRBD2	TRBV6-2/TRBV6-3	CASSYPWTSGSPGELFF	TGTGCCAGCAGTTACCCCTGGACTAGCGGGAGTCCCGGGGAGCTGTTTTTT